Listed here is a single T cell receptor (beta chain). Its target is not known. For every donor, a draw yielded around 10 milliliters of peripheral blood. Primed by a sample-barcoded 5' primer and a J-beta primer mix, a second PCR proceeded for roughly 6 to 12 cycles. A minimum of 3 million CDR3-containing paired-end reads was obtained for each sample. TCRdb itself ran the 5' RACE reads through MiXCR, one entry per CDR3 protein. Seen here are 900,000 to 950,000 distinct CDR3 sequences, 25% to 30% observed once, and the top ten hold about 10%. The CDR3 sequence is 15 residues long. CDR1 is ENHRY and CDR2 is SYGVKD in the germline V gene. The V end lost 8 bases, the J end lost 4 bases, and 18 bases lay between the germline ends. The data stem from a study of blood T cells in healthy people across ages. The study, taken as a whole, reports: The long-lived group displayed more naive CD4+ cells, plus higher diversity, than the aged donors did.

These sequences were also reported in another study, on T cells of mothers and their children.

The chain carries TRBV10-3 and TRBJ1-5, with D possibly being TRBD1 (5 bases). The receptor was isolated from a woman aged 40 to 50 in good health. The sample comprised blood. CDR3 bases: TGTGCCATCCGGCCCCAATTGGGGCAGAATCAGCCCCAGCATTTT. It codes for CAIRPQLGQNQPQHF.